The entry that follows covers one TCR beta chain sequence. This record comes from a study of CD8+ T cells in alopecia areata. Treatment indicated: oral pan-JAK inhibitor, 5-10 mg twice daily. Extracted RNA was reverse transcribed, and the resulting cDNA served as sequencing template. The repertoire was sequenced with immunoSEQ multiplex PCR; TCRdb's copy has only in-frame clones and lacks some. Found here are approximately 210,000 clones, over 60% of them singletons; the top ten hold 4.2%. Trimming shortened V by 4 bases and J by 11 bases, and 12 bases separated the two germline ends. CDR3 size: 11 residues. Germline V lookup: CDR1 SGHDT, CDR2 YYEEEE.

The genes are TRBV5-6 and TRBJ1-1; D call uncertain. The sequences come from CD4+ T cells sorted from blood, collected at week 4, from a patient treated with tofacitinib. This TCR was recovered from a human donor with alopecia areata. CDR3: CASSLQGWAFF. The CDR3 coding sequence is TGTGCCAGCAGCCTACAAGGGTGGGCTTTCTTT.